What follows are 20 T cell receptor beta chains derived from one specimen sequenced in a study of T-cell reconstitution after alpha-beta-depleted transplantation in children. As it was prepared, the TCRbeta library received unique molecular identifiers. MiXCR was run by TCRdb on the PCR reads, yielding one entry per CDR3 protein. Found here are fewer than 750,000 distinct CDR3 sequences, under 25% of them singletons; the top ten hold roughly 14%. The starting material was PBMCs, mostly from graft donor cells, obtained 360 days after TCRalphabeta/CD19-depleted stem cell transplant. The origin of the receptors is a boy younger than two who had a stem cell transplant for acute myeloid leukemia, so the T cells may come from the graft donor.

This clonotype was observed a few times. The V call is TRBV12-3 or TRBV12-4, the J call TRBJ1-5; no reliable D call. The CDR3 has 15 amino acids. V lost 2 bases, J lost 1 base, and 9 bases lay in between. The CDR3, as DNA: TGTGCCAGCAGTTTATTGGGGTTGAGCAATCAGCCCCAGCATTTT. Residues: CASSLLGLSNQPQHF.

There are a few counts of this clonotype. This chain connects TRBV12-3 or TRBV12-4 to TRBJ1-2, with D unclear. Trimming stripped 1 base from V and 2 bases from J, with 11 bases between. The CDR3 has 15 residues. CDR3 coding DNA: TGTGCCAGCAGTTTAGGATTGAGGGAAAACTATGGCTACACCTTC. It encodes CASSLGLRENYGYTF.

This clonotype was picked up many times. The CDR3 loop is CASSMGHAPYGYTF. DNA for the CDR3: TGTGCCAGCAGTATGGGGCACGCTCCCTATGGCTACACCTTC. The rearrangement links TRBV28 to TRBJ1-2, with D possibly TRBD1 on 5 matching bases. This CDR3 is built from 14 residues. Germline loops: CDR1 MDHEN, CDR2 SYDVKM. Trimming took off 5 bases at V and 4 bases at J, with 14 bases between the two ends.

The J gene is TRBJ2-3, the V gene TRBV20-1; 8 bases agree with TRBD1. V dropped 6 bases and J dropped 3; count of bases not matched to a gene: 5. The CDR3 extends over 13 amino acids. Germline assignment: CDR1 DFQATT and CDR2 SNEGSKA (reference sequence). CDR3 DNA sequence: TGCAGTGCCAGGACAGGGTGGACAGATACGCAGTATTTT. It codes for CSARTGWTDTQYF.

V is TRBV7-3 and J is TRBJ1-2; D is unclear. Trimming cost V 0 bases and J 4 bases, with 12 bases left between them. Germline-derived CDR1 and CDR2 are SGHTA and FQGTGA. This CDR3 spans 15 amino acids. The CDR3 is CASSLTPGDLYGYTF. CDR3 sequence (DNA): TGTGCCAGCAGCTTAACCCCGGGCGATCTCTATGGCTACACCTTC.

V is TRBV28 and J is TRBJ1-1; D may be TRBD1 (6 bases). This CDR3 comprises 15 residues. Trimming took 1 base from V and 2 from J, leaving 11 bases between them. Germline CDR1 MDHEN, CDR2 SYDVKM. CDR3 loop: CASSLSAGENTEAFF. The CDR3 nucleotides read TGTGCCAGCAGTTTATCGGCAGGGGAAAACACTGAAGCTTTCTTT. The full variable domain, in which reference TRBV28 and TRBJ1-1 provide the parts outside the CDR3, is DVKVTQSSRYLVKRTGEKVFLECVQDMDHENMFWYRQDPGLGLRLIYFSYDVKMKEKGDIPEGYSVSREKKERFSLILESASTNQTSMYLCASSLSAGENTEAFFGQGTRLTVV.

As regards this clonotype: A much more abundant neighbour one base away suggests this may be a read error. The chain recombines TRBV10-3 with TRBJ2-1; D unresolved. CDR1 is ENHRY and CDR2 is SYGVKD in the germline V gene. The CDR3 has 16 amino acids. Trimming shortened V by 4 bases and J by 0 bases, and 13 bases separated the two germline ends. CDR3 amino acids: CAISGSDGSSYNEQFF. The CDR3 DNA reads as TGTGCCATCAGTGGGTCGGACGGAAGCTCCTACAATGAGCAGTTCTTC.

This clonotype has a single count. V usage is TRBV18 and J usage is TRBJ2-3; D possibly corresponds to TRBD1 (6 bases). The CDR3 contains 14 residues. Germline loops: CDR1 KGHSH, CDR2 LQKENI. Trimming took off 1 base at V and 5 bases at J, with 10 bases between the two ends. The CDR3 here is CASSPLDRKDTQYF. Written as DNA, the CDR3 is TGTGCCAGCTCACCACTTGACAGGAAAGATACGCAGTATTTT. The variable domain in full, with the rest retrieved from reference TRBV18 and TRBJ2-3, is NAGVMQNPRHLVRRRGQEARLRCSPMKGHSHVYWYRQLPEEGLKFMVYLQKENIIDESGMPKERFSAEFPKEGPSILRIQQVVRGDSAAYFCASSPLDRKDTQYFGPGTRLTVL.

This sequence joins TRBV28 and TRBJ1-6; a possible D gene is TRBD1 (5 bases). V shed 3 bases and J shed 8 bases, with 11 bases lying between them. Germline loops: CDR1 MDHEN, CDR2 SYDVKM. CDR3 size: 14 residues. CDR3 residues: CASSFGREDSPLHF. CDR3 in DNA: TGTGCCAGCAGTTTCGGCAGGGAGGATTCACCCCTCCACTTT.

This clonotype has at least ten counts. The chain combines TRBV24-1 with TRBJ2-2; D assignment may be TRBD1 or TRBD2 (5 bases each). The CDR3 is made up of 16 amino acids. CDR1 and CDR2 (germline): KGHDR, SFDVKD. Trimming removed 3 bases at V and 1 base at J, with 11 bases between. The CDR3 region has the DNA TGTGCCACCAGTGATCCCGGGACGGGGAACACCGGGGAGCTGTTTTTT. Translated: CATSDPGTGNTGELFF.

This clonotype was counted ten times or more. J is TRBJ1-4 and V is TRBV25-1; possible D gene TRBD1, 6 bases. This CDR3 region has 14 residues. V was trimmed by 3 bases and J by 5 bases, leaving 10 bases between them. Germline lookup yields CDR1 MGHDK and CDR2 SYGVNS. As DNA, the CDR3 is TGTGCCAGCAGTGAGGTCAGGGGCAATGAAAAACTGTTTTTT. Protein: CASSEVRGNEKLFF.

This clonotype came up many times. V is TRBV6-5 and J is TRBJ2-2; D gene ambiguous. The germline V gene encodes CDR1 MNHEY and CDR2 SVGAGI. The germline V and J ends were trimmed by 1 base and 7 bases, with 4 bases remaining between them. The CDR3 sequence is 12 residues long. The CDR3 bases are TGTGCCAGCAGTTACTTTGGCGGGGAGCTGTTTTTT. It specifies CASSYFGGELFF.

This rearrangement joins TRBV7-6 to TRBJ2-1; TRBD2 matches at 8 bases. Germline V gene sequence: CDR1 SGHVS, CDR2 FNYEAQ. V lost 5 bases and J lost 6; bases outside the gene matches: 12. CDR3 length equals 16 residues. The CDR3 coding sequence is TGTGCCAGCAGCCTCCGCGTTAGCGGGGTGGGCAATGAGCAGTTCTTC. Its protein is CASSLRVSGVGNEQFF.

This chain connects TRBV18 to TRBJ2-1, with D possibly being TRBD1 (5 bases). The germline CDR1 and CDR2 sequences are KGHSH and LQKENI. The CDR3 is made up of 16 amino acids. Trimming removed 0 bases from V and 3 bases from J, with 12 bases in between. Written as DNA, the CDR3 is TGTGCCAGCTCACCACCGGGCAGGGTGGACTACAATGAGCAGTTCTTC. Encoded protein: CASSPPGRVDYNEQFF.

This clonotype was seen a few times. In DNA form, the CDR3 reads TGTGCCAGCAGAGGCGTAGGCGTAAGCTACACCTTC. Amino acids: CASRGVGVSYTF. The chain has TRBV6-6 and TRBJ1-2, with D uncertain. Trimming pared 6 bases from V and 9 bases from J, leaving 14 bases between. The CDR3 consists of 12 residues. Looked up from germline, CDR1 is MNHNY and CDR2 is SVGAGI (reference sequence).

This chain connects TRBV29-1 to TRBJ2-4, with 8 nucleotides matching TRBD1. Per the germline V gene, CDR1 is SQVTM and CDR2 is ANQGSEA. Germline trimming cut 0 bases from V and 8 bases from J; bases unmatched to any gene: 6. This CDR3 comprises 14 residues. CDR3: CSVEDRTGGYIQYF. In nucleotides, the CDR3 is TGCAGCGTTGAAGATCGAACAGGGGGGTACATTCAGTACTTC.

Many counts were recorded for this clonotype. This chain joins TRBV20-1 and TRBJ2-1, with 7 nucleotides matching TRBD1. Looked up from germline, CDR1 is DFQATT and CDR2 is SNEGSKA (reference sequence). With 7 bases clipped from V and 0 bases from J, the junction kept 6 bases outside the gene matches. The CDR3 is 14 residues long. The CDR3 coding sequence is TGCAGTGTTTCACAGGGGAGCTCCTACAATGAGCAGTTCTTC. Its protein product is CSVSQGSSYNEQFF.

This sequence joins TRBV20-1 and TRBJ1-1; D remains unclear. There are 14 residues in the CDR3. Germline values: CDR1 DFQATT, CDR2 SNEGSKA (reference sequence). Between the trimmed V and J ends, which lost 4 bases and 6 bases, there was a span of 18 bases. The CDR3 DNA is TGCAGTGCTATTCCCCCTCTTTACGCTTCTGAAGCTTTCTTT. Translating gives CSAIPPLYASEAFF.

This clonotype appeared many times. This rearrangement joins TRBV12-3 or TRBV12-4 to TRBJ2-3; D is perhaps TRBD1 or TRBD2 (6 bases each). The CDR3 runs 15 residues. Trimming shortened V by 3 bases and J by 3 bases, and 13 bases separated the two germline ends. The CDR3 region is CASSLRTGATDTQYF. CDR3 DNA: TGTGCCAGCAGTTTGCGTACGGGGGCGACAGATACGCAGTATTTT.

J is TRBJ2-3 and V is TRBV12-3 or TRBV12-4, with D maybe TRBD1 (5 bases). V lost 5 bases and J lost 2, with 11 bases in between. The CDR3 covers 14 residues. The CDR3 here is CASSRQIYTDTQYF. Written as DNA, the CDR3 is TGTGCCAGCAGTAGACAGATATACACAGATACGCAGTATTTT.